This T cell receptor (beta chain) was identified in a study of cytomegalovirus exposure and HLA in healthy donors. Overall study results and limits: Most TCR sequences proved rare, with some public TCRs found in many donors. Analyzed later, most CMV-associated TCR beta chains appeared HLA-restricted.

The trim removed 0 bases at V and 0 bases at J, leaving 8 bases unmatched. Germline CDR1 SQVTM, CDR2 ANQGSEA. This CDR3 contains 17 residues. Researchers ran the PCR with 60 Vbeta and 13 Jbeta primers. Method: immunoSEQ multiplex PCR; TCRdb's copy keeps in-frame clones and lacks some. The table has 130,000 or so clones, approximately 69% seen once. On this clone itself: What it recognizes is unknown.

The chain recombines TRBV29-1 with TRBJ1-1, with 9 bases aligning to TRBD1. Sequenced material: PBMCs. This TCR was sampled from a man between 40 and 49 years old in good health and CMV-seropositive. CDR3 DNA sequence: TGCAGCGTTGAAGATCGGGGGGGACAGGGCATGAACACTGAAGCTTTCTTT. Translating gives CSVEDRGGQGMNTEAFF.